The next 10 T cell receptor beta chains were all read from a single sample in a study of vaccination and CD4 T cells after COVID-19. TCRdb analysed the PCR reads with MiXCR anew, one entry per CDR3 protein. Found here are about 19,000 distinct CDR3 sequences, 60% of them singletons; the top ten hold 0.95% to 1.2%. Source: CD4+ T cells from blood, taken after SARS-CoV-2 vaccination. Receptors originate from a human donor who had recovered from COVID-19.

This clonotype has a single count. The gene calls are TRBV7-2 and TRBJ2-1; the D is unclear. Trimming left V 5 bases short and J 5 bases short, with 13 bases between. Germline values: CDR1 SGHTA, CDR2 FQGNSA. The length of the CDR3 is 14 residues. CDR3 sequence (DNA): TGTGCCAGCAGCGAGACGCCTAGAAACAATGAGCAGTTCTTC. This translates into CASSETPRNNEQFF.

This clonotype was recorded a few times. The chain links TRBV15 to TRBJ2-2, with 8 bases that match TRBD2. The CDR3 runs to 17 residues. V gave up 0 bases and J gave up 2 bases; unmatched junction bases: 5. Looked up from germline, CDR1 is LNHNV and CDR2 is YYDKDF (reference sequence). CDR3 in DNA: TGTGCCACCAGCAGAGATCTTAGCGGGGCAAACACCGGGGAGCTGTTTTTT. It translates to CATSRDLSGANTGELFF.

The genes are TRBV10-3 and TRBJ2-5; TRBD2 matches at 8 bases. The CDR3 is 16 amino acids. The germline V gene encodes CDR1 ENHRY and CDR2 SYGVKD. V lost 5 bases and J lost 5; bases outside the gene matches: 13. CDR3 nucleotide sequence: TGTGCCATCAGTCACAAAAGCGGGAGAGGGCAGGAGACCCAGTACTTC. Protein sequence: CAISHKSGRGQETQYF.

The table lists this clonotype with a few counts. The V and J genes are TRBV7-9 and TRBJ1-2, with TRBD1 identical over 7 bases. V gave up 5 bases and J gave up 8 bases; unmatched junction bases: 8. The CDR3 loop spans 13 amino acids. CDR1 is SEHNR and CDR2 is FQNEAQ in the germline V gene (reference sequence). In DNA, the CDR3 is TGTGCCAGCAGCCCACGACAGGGTTCCGGCTACACCTTC. This gives the protein CASSPRQGSGYTF.

The chain employs TRBV28 and TRBJ2-5; tentative D call: TRBD1 (7 bases). Per germline, CDR1 MDHEN and CDR2 SYDVKM. This CDR3 comprises 16 residues. The ends were cut back, 4 bases at V and 4 bases at J, with 19 bases in the middle. This chain's CDR3 is CASSSRTGGVVETQYF. The DNA of the CDR3 is TGTGCCAGCAGTTCACGGACAGGAGGGGTTGTAGAGACCCAGTACTTC. Filled out from reference TRBV28 and TRBJ2-5, the complete variable domain reads DVKVTQSSRYLVKRTGEKVFLECVQDMDHENMFWYRQDPGLGLRLIYFSYDVKMKEKGDIPEGYSVSREKKERFSLILESASTNQTSMYLCASSSRTGGVVETQYFGPGTRLLVL.

This chain connects TRBV5-1 to TRBJ1-6; TRBD1 agrees at 8 bases. CDR3 length equals 16 residues. J gave up 10 bases and V 4 bases, and 13 bases lay outside the gene matches. Germline CDR1 is SGHRS and CDR2 is YFSETQ. CDR3 DNA sequence: TGCGCCAGCAGCCCTTCCCGGACAGGGTTAGTCTCACCCCTCCACTTT. This translates into CASSPSRTGLVSPLHF.

This clonotype showed up just once. The chain carries TRBV6-5 and TRBJ2-7; the D gene is possibly TRBD1 (5 bases). With 4 bases removed from V and 5 bases from J, the gap between germline ends came to 15 bases. Germline loops: CDR1 MNHEY, CDR2 SVGAGI. CDR3 length: 14 residues. The DNA of the CDR3 is TGTGCCAGCAGTTCCACTTCGACAGACCACGAGCAGTACTTC. Protein: CASSSTSTDHEQYF.

The chain recombines TRBV20-1 with TRBJ2-2, with TRBD2 matching over 10 bases. The CDR3 is made up of 15 amino acids. Germline loops: CDR1 DFQATT, CDR2 SNEGSKA (reference sequence). V lost 0 bases to trimming and J lost 3 bases; unmatched junction nucleotides: 1. The DNA for the CDR3 is TGCAGTGCTAGAGATCTAGCGGGAGACACCGGGGAGCTGTTTTTT. Protein: CSARDLAGDTGELFF.

This rearrangement joins TRBV21-1 to TRBJ1-6; the table calls TRBD1, which could not be checked here. TRBV21-1 corresponds to a pseudogene. The CDR3 contains 16 residues. In DNA, the CDR3 is TGTGCCAGCAGCAATCCCCGGGACAGGGTTTTTTCACCCCTCCACTTT. Translated: CASSNPRDRVFSPLHF.

V gene TRBV2 combines with J gene TRBJ2-7; TRBD2 agrees at 7 bases. V was clipped by 6 bases and J by 2 bases; unmatched bases: 10. From germline, CDR1 is SNHLY and CDR2 FYNNEI. This CDR3 has 15 residues. CDR3 nucleotide sequence: TGTGCCAGCAGCGCTGGGCAGGGAGGGACCTACGAGCAGTACTTC. Its protein product is CASSAGQGGTYEQYF.